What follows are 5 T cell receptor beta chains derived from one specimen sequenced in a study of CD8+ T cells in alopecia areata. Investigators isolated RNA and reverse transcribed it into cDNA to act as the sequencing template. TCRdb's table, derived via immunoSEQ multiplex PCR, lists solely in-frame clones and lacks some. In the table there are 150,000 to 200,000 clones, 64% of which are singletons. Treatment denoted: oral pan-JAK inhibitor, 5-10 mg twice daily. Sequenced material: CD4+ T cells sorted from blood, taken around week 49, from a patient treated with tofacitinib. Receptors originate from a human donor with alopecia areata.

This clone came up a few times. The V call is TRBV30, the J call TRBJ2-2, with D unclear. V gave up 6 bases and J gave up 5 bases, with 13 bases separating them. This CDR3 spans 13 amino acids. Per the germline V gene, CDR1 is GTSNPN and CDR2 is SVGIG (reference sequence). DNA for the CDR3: TGTGCCTGTGACCGACCGGAGACCGGGGAGCTGTTTTTT. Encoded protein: CACDRPETGELFF. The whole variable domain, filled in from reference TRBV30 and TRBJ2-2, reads SQTIHQWPATLVQPVGSPLSLECTVEGTSNPNLYWYRQAAGRGLQLLFYSVGIGQISSEVPQNLSASRPQDRQFILSSKKLLLSDSGFYLCACDRPETGELFFGEGSRLTVL.

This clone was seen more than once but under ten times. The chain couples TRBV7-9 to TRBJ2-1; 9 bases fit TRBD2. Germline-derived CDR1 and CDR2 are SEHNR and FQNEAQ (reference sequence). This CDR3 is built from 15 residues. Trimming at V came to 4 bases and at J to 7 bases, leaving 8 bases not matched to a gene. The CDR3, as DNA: TGTGCCAGCAGCTCCCATAGCGGGGGTAGGAATGAGCAGTTCTTC. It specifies CASSSHSGGRNEQFF.

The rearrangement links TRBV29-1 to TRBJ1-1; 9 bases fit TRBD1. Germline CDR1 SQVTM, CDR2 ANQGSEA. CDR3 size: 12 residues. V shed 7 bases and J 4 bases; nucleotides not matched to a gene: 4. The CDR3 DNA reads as TGCAGCGCCTGGACAGGGGTCACTGAAGCTTTCTTT. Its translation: CSAWTGVTEAFF.

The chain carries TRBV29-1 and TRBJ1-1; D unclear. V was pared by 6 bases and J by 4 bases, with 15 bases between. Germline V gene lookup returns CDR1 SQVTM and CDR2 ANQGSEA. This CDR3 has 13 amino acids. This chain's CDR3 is CSVTRKLGTEAFF. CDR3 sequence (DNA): TGCAGCGTGACAAGAAAGCTGGGCACTGAAGCTTTCTTT.

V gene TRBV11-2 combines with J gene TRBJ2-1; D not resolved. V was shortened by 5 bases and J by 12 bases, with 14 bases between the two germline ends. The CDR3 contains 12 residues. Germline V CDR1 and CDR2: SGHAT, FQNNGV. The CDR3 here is CASSVLGKGQFF. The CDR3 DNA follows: TGTGCCAGCAGCGTGTTGGGGAAGGGGCAGTTCTTC. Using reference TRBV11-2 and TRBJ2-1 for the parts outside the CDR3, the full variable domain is EAGVAQSPRYKIIEKRQSVAFWCNPISGHATLYWYQQILGQGPKLLIQFQNNGVVDDSQLPKDRFSAERLKGVDSTLKIQPAKLEDSAVYLCASSVLGKGQFFGPGTRLTVL.